The present TCR beta chain was sequenced within a study of T cell repertoires in cytomegalovirus infection. This clonotype occurred a few times. TCRdb reprocessed the reads via MiXCR and lists one record per CDR3 protein. Of almost 300,000 distinct CDR3 sequences listed, roughly a tenth are singletons. This clonotype originated in a human donor in good health (CMV status not recorded). Some clones in this sample may be carry-over from other donors' samples. Sample: PBMCs.

This CDR3 is CASSFSDREDQPQHF. CDR3 DNA: TGTGCCAGCAGCTTTTCGGACAGGGAGGATCAGCCCCAGCATTTT. This sequence joins TRBV5-5 and TRBJ1-5, with TRBD1 matching 8 bases. Germline CDR1 SGHKS, CDR2 YYEKEE (reference sequence). V shed 2 bases, J shed 5 bases, and the junction held 6 bases outside the gene matches. The CDR3 consists of 15 residues.